Listed below are T cell receptor beta chains from one sample, sequenced in a study of memory B cells and T cells in multiple sclerosis. The method was immunoSEQ multiplex PCR; TCRdb's version includes in-frame clones alone and lacks a portion of them. Of 32,000 or so clones listed, roughly 83% are singletons. Their target antigens are unknown. The sequencing sample was made of PBMCs from blood kept in culture. Source of these receptors: a human donor with multiple sclerosis. Each CDR3 is given with its conserved first and last residue. Fields, in order: J gene, clone size, V gene, D gene, CDR3 length, CDR3 protein, CDR3 DNA. D genes are given only for firm matches. A row's size may be missing; if present it is once, few, many or a size class.

TRBJ1-4,.,TRBV30,.,13,CAWSGVANEKLFF,TGTGCCTGGAGCGGTGTGGCTAATGAAAAACTGTTTTTT
TRBJ2-7,.,TRBV18,.,14,CASSPGGSPYEQYF,TGTGCCAGCTCACCAGGGGGAAGTCCCTACGAGCAGTACTTC
TRBJ2-3,.,TRBV27,.,15,CASTPTGRGTDTQYF,TGTGCCAGCACACCGACAGGGAGGGGGACAGATACGCAGTATTTT
TRBJ1-1,.,TRBV5-4,.,16,CASSFDSRDLNTEAFF,TGTGCCAGCAGCTTCGATAGTAGAGATTTGAACACTGAAGCTTTCTTT
TRBJ2-7,.,TRBV6-1,TRBD1,15,CASSDSTGGWHEQYF,TGTGCCAGCAGTGATTCGACAGGGGGCTGGCACGAGCAGTACTTC
TRBJ2-7,.,TRBV19,.,13,CASSIYPSYEQYF,TGTGCCAGTAGTATTTATCCCTCCTACGAGCAGTACTTC
TRBJ1-1,.,TRBV2,.,14,CASSERTPNTEAFF,TGTGCCAGCAGTGAAAGGACGCCGAACACTGAAGCTTTCTTT
TRBJ2-3,.,TRBV19,.,15,CASSIRQGSTDTQYF,TGTGCCAGTAGTATAAGGCAGGGCTCCACAGATACGCAGTATTTT
TRBJ2-1,.,TRBV19,.,16,CASSIIRTGTYNEQFF,TGTGCCAGTAGTATTATAAGGACGGGGACCTACAATGAGCAGTTCTTC
TRBJ2-3,.,TRBV5-6,.,15,CASSLVQGSADTQYF,TGTGCCAGCAGCTTGGTACAGGGAAGCGCAGATACGCAGTATTTT
TRBJ2-7,.,TRBV27,.,14,CASSWGPGGFEPYF,TGTGCCAGCAGTTGGGGGCCGGGAGGATTTGAGCCGTACTTC
TRBJ2-2,.,TRBV27,.,15,CASSLAAAIGGELFF,TGTGCCAGCAGTTTAGCCGCGGCAATCGGTGGGGAGCTGTTTTTT
TRBJ2-5,.,TRBV5-1,.,15,CASSLETLYQETQYF,TGCGCCAGCAGCTTAGAAACACTGTACCAAGAGACCCAGTACTTC
TRBJ2-2,.,TRBV4-1,TRBD1,15,CASSRGQGGPGELFF,TGCGCCAGCAGCCGGGGACAGGGCGGACCCGGGGAGCTGTTTTTT
TRBJ2-7,.,TRBV27,TRBD2,15,CASKPQREQSYEQYF,TGTGCCAGCAAACCTCAGCGGGAGCAGTCCTACGAGCAGTACTTC
TRBJ2-7,once,TRBV4-2,.,16,CASSQDSLRAVYEQYF,TGTGCCAGCAGCCAAGATTCATTGCGGGCGGTCTACGAGCAGTACTTC
TRBJ1-1,once,TRBV30,TRBD1,13,CAWSIQGDTEAFF,TGTGCCTGGAGTATACAGGGGGACACTGAAGCTTTCTTT
TRBJ1-5,few,TRBV6-1,.,12,CASRDGFQPQHF,TGTGCCAGCAGGGACGGGTTTCAGCCCCAGCATTTT
TRBJ1-1,.,TRBV15,TRBD1,14,CATSSGTANTEAFF,TGTGCCACCAGCAGCGGGACAGCGAACACTGAAGCTTTCTTT
TRBJ2-5,.,TRBV9,TRBD2,16,CASSVMLAGGQETQYF,TGTGCCAGCAGCGTTATGTTGGCGGGAGGGCAAGAGACCCAGTACTTC
TRBJ2-3,.,TRBV10-2,.,16,CASSEGSGVITDTQYF,TGCGCCAGCAGTGAGGGGTCAGGGGTTATCACAGATACGCAGTATTTT
TRBJ1-1,.,TRBV5-6,.,15,CASSRRGPMNTEAFF,TGTGCCAGCAGCAGAAGGGGACCCATGAACACTGAAGCTTTCTTT
TRBJ1-2,.,TRBV7-8,.,16,CASSLDGGGMIYGYTF,TGTGCCAGCAGCTTAGACGGCGGGGGGATGATCTATGGCTACACCTTC
TRBJ1-2,few,TRBV19,.,11,CASNDLYGYTF,TGTGCCAGTAACGACCTCTATGGCTACACCTTC
TRBJ2-1,.,TRBV5-6,.,12,CASNPGNNEQFF,TGTGCCAGCAACCCTGGAAACAATGAGCAGTTCTTC
TRBJ2-3,.,TRBV5-8,.,17,CASSLPRLGVLTDTQYF,TGTGCCAGCAGCTTGCCTCGTTTAGGGGTGCTCACAGATACGCAGTATTTT
TRBJ2-3,once,TRBV5-1,TRBD2,14,CASSLGGRPDTQYF,TGCGCCAGCTCCCTCGGGGGGAGGCCAGATACGCAGTATTTT
TRBJ2-3,.,TRBV28,TRBD1,18,CASSLEMGQSELADTQYF,TGTGCCAGCAGTTTGGAGATGGGACAGAGCGAACTTGCAGATACGCAGTATTTT
TRBJ2-7,.,TRBV13,.,12,CASSLVPYEQYF,TGTGCCAGCAGCTTAGTCCCCTACGAGCAGTACTTC
TRBJ1-2,.,TRBV6-6,.,11,CASSKNYGYTF,TGTGCCAGCAGTAAGAACTATGGCTACACCTTC
TRBJ2-7,.,TRBV10-1,TRBD2,17,CARPAGTSGSGPYEQYF,TGCGCCAGACCAGCGGGGACTAGCGGGTCGGGACCCTACGAGCAGTACTTC
TRBJ2-3,once,TRBV11-1,.,14,CASSPELYTDTQYF,TGTGCCAGCAGCCCAGAACTGTACACAGATACGCAGTATTTT
TRBJ2-3,.,TRBV15,TRBD2,15,CATSRDRGVANTQYF,TGTGCCACCAGCAGAGATCGGGGGGTAGCTAATACGCAGTATTTT
TRBJ1-3,.,TRBV7-9,.,16,CASSSWQGGFGNTIYF,TGTGCCAGCAGTTCTTGGCAGGGTGGATTTGGAAACACCATATATTTT
TRBJ1-2,.,TRBV2,.,13,CARTLGGGRGYTF,TGTGCCAGGACCCTCGGAGGCGGGAGAGGCTACACCTTC
TRBJ2-1,few,TRBV27,.,12,CASSPGLSRWFF,TGTGCCAGCAGTCCGGGACTCTCCAGGTGGTTCTTC
TRBJ1-3,few,TRBV19,.,16,CASLTPGHQPGNTIYF,TGTGCCAGCCTCACACCGGGACACCAGCCTGGAAACACCATATATTTT
TRBJ2-7,.,TRBV5-4,TRBD1,15,CASSLAGTGFYEQYF,TGTGCCAGCAGCTTGGCCGGGACAGGGTTCTACGAGCAGTACTTC
TRBJ2-1,.,TRBV10-2,.,13,CASSLRGVREQFF,TGCGCCAGCAGTCTTCGGGGAGTTCGCGAGCAGTTCTTC
TRBJ2-7,few,TRBV14,.,11,CASSQKVEQYF,TGTGCCAGCAGCCAAAAGGTCGAGCAGTACTTC
TRBJ2-7,once,TRBV18,TRBD1,16,CASSALVAGQGYEQYF,TGTGCCAGCTCCGCATTAGTTGCCGGACAGGGATACGAGCAGTACTTC